A single sample gave rise to the 11 T cell receptor beta chains below, sequenced in a study of vaccination and CD4 T cells after COVID-19. The Oncomine TCR Beta short-read assay was what sequenced the DNA obtained from cultured CD4+ T cells. From the PCR reads, TCRdb called clonotypes with MiXCR, one entry per CDR3 protein. Among about 1,600 distinct CDR3 sequences listed, over 65% were seen once. Sample treatment: approximately 9-day PBMC culture with coronavirus spike peptide pools or control peptides (ViraFEST assay). No antigens are known for them. The source was CD4+ T cells from blood, cultured in vitro, collected after SARS-CoV-2 vaccination. All receptors derive from a human donor who had recovered from COVID-19.

This clonotype was counted between two and nine times. J is TRBJ2-3 and V is TRBV11-2; D ambiguous. V was shortened by 4 bases and J by 0 bases, with 8 bases between the two germline ends. The CDR3 is 14 residues long. Germline CDR1 is SGHAT and CDR2 is FQNNGV. CDR3 sequence (DNA): TGTGCCAGCAGCTCGTTATCTAGCACAGATACGCAGTATTTT. Amino acids: CASSSLSSTDTQYF.

The chain joins TRBV6-1 to TRBJ2-7; 10 bases align to TRBD2. This CDR3 has 15 residues. J lost 6 bases, V lost 4 bases, and 9 bases had no gene match. In germline, CDR1 is MNHNS, CDR2 SASEGT. CDR3 bases: TGTGCCAGCAGTGGCACACTAGCGGGGCCCCTCGAGCAGTACTTC. As protein: CASSGTLAGPLEQYF.

This chain joins TRBV27 and TRBJ1-2; 8 bases are a match to TRBD1. This CDR3 spans 16 amino acids. CDR1 and CDR2 (germline): MNHEY, SMNVEV (reference sequence). V trimming: 0 bases; J trimming: 4 bases; junction bases outside the gene matches: 7. The CDR3, as DNA: TGTGCCAGCAGTTTATCTCCCAGGGGGCCAGGCTATGGCTACACCTTC. Translation: CASSLSPRGPGYGYTF.

The J gene is TRBJ1-6, the V gene TRBV28; D is possibly TRBD1 (5 bases). V dropped 10 bases and J dropped 7 bases, with 17 bases sitting between them. The CDR3 runs to 14 residues. Germline V lookup: CDR1 MDHEN, CDR2 SYDVKM. CDR3 sequence (DNA): TGTGCCACCGACCCCAGGGTTGGGAATTCACCCCTCCACTTT. Protein: CATDPRVGNSPLHF.

The J gene is TRBJ2-3, the V gene TRBV20-1; possible D gene TRBD2, 5 bases. CDR3 size: 10 residues. Germline CDR1 and CDR2: DFQATT and SNEGSKA (reference sequence). The V and J ends lost 3 bases and 7 bases respectively, with 5 bases between them. The CDR3 is CSARDYTQYF. CDR3 nucleotides: TGCAGTGCTAGGGACTATACGCAGTATTTT.

The rearrangement uses TRBV7-2 and TRBJ2-2; D is possibly TRBD1 (6 bases). V shed 5 bases and J shed 0 bases, with 13 bases lying between them. Per germline, CDR1 SGHTA and CDR2 FQGNSA. The CDR3 totals 16 residues. The chain's CDR3 is CASSRRTASNTGELFF. The CDR3 nucleotides are TGTGCCAGCAGCCGGAGGACAGCCTCGAACACCGGGGAGCTGTTTTTT.

The chain links TRBV28 to TRBJ1-1; D remains ambiguous. V lost 6 bases and J lost 2, with 7 bases in between. Germline V gene sequence: CDR1 MDHEN, CDR2 SYDVKM. The CDR3 length is 12 residues. The CDR3 sequence is CASREGNTEAFF. CDR3 coding DNA: TGTGCCAGCAGGGAGGGCAACACTGAAGCTTTCTTT.

This chain joins TRBV20-1 and TRBJ2-1, with 10 bases identical to TRBD2. V was clipped by 4 bases and J by 5 bases; unmatched bases: 5. Germline CDR1 is DFQATT and CDR2 is SNEGSKA (reference sequence). The CDR3 spans 14 residues. For the CDR3, the DNA is TGCAGTGCTACCTGGACTAGCGGTGACAATGAGCAGTTCTTC. Its protein product is CSATWTSGDNEQFF.

This rearrangement joins TRBV7-3 to TRBJ2-2, with unresolved D. V was shortened by 4 bases and J by 4 bases, with 4 bases between the two germline ends. The CDR3 is 12 amino acids. Germline V lookup: CDR1 SGHTA, CDR2 FQGTGA. CDR3 region: CASSSFTGELFF. For the CDR3, the DNA is TGTGCCAGCAGCTCATTCACCGGGGAGCTGTTTTTT.

V and J are TRBV6-1 and TRBJ2-5; TRBD2 might be the D (6 bases). Trimming removed 6 bases at V and 5 bases at J, with 16 bases between. CDR1 is MNHNS and CDR2 is SASEGT in the germline V gene. The CDR3 totals 14 residues. CDR3 sequence (DNA): TGTGCCAGCAGGGGGCTGGGAGGTCGGGAGACCCAGTACTTC. The encoded protein is CASRGLGGRETQYF.

The chain is built from TRBV24-1 and TRBJ2-1; 8 nucleotides align to TRBD2. Germline V gene data show CDR1 as KGHDR and CDR2 as SFDVKD. The V gene end was trimmed by 4 bases and the J gene end by 8 bases; junction bases not matched to a gene: 3. The CDR3 spans 13 residues. The CDR3 nucleotides read TGTGCCACCAGTGACAGCGGGGGCGATGAGCAGTTCTTC. Residues: CATSDSGGDEQFF.